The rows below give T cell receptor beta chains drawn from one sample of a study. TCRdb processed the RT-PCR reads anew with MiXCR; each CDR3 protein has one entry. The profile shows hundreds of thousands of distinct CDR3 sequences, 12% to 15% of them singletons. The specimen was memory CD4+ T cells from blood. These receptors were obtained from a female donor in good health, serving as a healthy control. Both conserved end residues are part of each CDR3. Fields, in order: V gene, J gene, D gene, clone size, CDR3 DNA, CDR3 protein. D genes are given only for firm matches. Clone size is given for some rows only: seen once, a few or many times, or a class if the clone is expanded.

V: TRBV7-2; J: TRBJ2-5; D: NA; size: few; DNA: TGTGCCAGCAGCTTAGTGTATAGGGGTGGGGAGACCCAGTACTTC; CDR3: CASSLVYRGGETQYF
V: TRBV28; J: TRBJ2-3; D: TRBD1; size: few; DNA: TGTGCCAGCAGTTTATCAACAGGGGGCTCGAGCCCAGATACGCAGTATTTT; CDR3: CASSLSTGGSSPDTQYF
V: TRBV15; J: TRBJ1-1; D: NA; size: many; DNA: TGTGCCACCAGCAGCCCAAGGGGGGGGGGCGAAACTTTCTTT; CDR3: CATSSPRGGGETFF
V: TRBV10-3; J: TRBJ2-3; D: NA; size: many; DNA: TGTGCCATCAGTGAGTCTACTAGCCCAGATACGCAGTATTTT; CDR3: CAISESTSPDTQYF
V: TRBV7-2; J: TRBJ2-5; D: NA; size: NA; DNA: TGTGCCAGCAGCTTAGTACTCCTGATTCAAGAGACCCAGTACTTC; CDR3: CASSLVLLIQETQYF
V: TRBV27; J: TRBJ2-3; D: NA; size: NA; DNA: TGTGCCAGCAGTTTACTTCGGGGGAGTAACACAGATACGCAGTATTTT; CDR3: CASSLLRGSNTDTQYF
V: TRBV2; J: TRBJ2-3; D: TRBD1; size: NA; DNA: TGTGCCAGCAACCCGACTGGACAGGGCACAGATACGCAGTATTTT; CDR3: CASNPTGQGTDTQYF
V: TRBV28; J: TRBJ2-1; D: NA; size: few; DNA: TGTGCCAGCAGGGTCCCCAGCACAGAATTCAATGAGCAGTTCTTC; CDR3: CASRVPSTEFNEQFF
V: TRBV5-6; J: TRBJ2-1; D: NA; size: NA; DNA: TGTGCCAGCAGCTTGTATCGGGAAACCTACAATGAGCAGTTCTTC; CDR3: CASSLYRETYNEQFF
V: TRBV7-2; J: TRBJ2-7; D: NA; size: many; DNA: TGTGCCAGCAGCTTAGGGGGCGCGTTCTACGAGCAGTACTTC; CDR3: CASSLGGAFYEQYF
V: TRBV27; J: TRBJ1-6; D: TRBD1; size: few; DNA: TGTGCCAGCAGTTTAGCAGGGGGACCCCTCCACTTT; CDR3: CASSLAGGPLHF
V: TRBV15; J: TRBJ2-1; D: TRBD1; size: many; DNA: TGTGCCACCAGCAGCCAGACAGGGATAAATGAGCAGTTCTTC; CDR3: CATSSQTGINEQFF
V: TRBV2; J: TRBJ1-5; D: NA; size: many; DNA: TGTGCCAGCATTGCTGCCAGCAATCAGCCCCAGCATTTT; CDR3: CASIAASNQPQHF
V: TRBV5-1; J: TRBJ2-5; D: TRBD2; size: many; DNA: TGCGCCAGCAGCGCGGGACTAGGGGGACAAGAGACCCAGTACTTC; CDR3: CASSAGLGGQETQYF
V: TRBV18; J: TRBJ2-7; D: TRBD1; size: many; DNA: TGTGCCAGCTCACCAATAGGGACAGGGTTCAACGAGCAGTACTTC; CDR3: CASSPIGTGFNEQYF
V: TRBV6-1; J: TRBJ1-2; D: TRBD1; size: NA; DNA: TGTGCCAGCAGTCTTACAGGGGGCAGCTATGGCCACACCTTC; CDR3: CASSLTGGSYGHTF
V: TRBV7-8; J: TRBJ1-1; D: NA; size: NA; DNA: TGTGCCAGCAGCTTATCTACCGGGCGAGACACTGAAGCTTTCTTT; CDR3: CASSLSTGRDTEAFF
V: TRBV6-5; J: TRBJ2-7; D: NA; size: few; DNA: TGTGCCAGCAAGGAGGGGGAAGGCTACGAGCAGTACTTC; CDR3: CASKEGEGYEQYF
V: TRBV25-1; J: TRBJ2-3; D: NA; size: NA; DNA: TGTGCCAGCAGTAGCCCTCAGGGTCGCACAGATACGCAGTATTTT; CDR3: CASSSPQGRTDTQYF
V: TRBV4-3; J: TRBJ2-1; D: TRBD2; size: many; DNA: TGCGCCAGCAGCCAACAAAGCGGGGGGACCTACAATGAGCAGTTCTTC; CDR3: CASSQQSGGTYNEQFF
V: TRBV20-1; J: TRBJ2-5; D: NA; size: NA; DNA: TGCAGTGCTAGAAAGCCAGGGGGAGGCCTGTACCAAGAGACCCAGTACTTC; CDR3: CSARKPGGGLYQETQYF
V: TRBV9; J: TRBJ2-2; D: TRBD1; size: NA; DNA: TGTGCCAGCAGCGTGACAGGGGCCGGGGAGCTGTTTTTT; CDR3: CASSVTGAGELFF
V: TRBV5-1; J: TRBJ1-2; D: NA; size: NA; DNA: TGCGCCAGCAGCTTGGACGGAGGCAGGGAGGGCTATGGCTACACCTTC; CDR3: CASSLDGGREGYGYTF
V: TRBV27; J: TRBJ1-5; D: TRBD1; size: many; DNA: TGTGCCAGCAGTTTAAAAACAGGGGCCTCTTATAGCAATCAGCCCCAGCATTTT; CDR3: CASSLKTGASYSNQPQHF
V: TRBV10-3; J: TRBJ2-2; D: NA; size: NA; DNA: TGTGCCTCCCGTCGCCAGGACACCGGGGAGCTGTTTTTT; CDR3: CASRRQDTGELFF
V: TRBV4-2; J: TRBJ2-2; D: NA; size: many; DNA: TGTGCCAGCAGCCAAGGCGACGGGAACACCGGGGAGCTGTTTTTT; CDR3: CASSQGDGNTGELFF
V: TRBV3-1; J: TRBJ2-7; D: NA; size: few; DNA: TGTGCCAGCAGCCTATACGGGGCGAGCTCCTACGAGCAGTACTTC; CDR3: CASSLYGASSYEQYF
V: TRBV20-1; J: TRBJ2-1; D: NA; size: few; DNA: TGCAGTGCTAGATGGGGGTCCAGTCCGGGTGAGCAGTTCTTC; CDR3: CSARWGSSPGEQFF
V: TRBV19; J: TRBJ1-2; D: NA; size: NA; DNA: TGTGCCAGTGGTGACACGCTGCGGCTTTCGGGCTATGGCTACACCTTC; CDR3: CASGDTLRLSGYGYTF
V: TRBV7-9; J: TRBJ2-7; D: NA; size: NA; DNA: TGTGCCAGCAGCTCAGGGACATCCGAGCAGTACTTC; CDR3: CASSSGTSEQYF
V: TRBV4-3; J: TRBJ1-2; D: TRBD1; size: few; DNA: TGCGCCAGCAGCCAAAGACAGGGAAGCGGCTACACCTTC; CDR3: CASSQRQGSGYTF
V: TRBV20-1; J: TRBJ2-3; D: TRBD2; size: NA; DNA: TGCAGTGCAACGGGGGGGCGCTTTAGCACAGATACGCAGTATTTT; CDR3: CSATGGRFSTDTQYF
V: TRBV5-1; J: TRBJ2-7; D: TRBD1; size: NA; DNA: TGCGCCAGCAGCTTATTAGCCGGGACAGGGGTTTACGAGCAGTACTTC; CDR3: CASSLLAGTGVYEQYF
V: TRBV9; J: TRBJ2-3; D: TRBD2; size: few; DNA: TGTGCCAGCAGCCTAACCGGGACTAGCGGAACGCAGTATTTT; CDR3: CASSLTGTSGTQYF
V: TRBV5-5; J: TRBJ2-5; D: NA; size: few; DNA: TGTGCCAGCAGCTTTTCCAGTCAACGGACCCAGTACTTC; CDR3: CASSFSSQRTQYF
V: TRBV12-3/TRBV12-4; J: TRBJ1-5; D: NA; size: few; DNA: TGTGCCAGCAGCCCGGCGGGGAATCAGCCCCAGCATTTT; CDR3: CASSPAGNQPQHF
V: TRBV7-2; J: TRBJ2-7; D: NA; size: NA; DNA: TGTGCCAGCAGCCAGCAGGGCGCAGCCTACGAGCAGTACTTC; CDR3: CASSQQGAAYEQYF